This TCR beta chain was retrieved from a study of T-cell memory formation after mild COVID-19. TCRdb independently ran MiXCR on the 5' RACE reads; one entry per CDR3 protein. The sample lists 130,000 to 150,000 distinct CDR3 sequences; approximately 5.7% were seen once. The germline gives CDR1 MNHEY, CDR2 SVGAGI. Losses at the gene ends were 0 bases for V and 3 bases for J; bases not matched to a gene: 5. This CDR3 spans 15 amino acids. This clonotype was recorded at least ten times. The receptor was derived from an adult woman who had mild COVID-19 (a few samples of this study predate the infection). Cell type and time point are not known. This sequence joins TRBV6-5 and TRBJ2-7; 7 bases are shared with TRBD1. Sample: PBMCs or a T cell subset sorted from them (not recorded which). CDR3 in DNA: TGTGCCAGCAGTTACTCGCGGACAGGCCACTACGAGCAGTACTTC. This codes for CASSYSRTGHYEQYF.